This passage covers 15 T cell receptor beta chains from one sample sequenced in a study of vaccination and CD4 T cells after COVID-19. Time point given: late sampling 161 to 241 days after vaccination in three convalescent patients. TCRdb passed the PCR reads through MiXCR, listing each CDR3 protein once. The table includes some 28,000 distinct CDR3 sequences, 45% to 60% detected once. The sample in question was CD4+ T cells from blood, obtained about 7 months after SARS-CoV-2 vaccination. The receptor set was obtained from a human donor who had recovered from COVID-19.

A few counts support this clonotype. The chain combines TRBV28 with TRBJ2-1, with 8 bases fitting TRBD1. From germline, CDR1 is MDHEN and CDR2 SYDVKM. This CDR3 comprises 16 residues. Unmatched junction bases numbered 10, after V lost 5 bases and J lost 4 bases. CDR3 sequence (DNA): TGTGCCAGCAGTCTGTTATCGGACAGGGCTTACAATGAGCAGTTCTTC. Translating it yields CASSLLSDRAYNEQFF.

The V call is TRBV6-2 or TRBV6-3, the J call TRBJ2-3; D unresolved. The CDR3 length is 12 residues. The V end was cut by 6 bases, the J end by 8 bases, with 12 bases between. Germline loops: CDR1 MNHEY, CDR2 SVGEGT. DNA of the CDR3: TGTGCCAGCAGCCCAGATATAGCTACGCAGTATTTT. It yields the protein CASSPDIATQYF.

This clonotype was counted a few times. The chain has TRBV6-1 and TRBJ2-2; D is unclear. Deletions cut 8 bases from V and 2 bases from J, with 6 bases between. From germline, CDR1 is MNHNS and CDR2 SASEGT. This CDR3 contains 12 residues. The CDR3 protein is CASGHNTGELFF. CDR3 coding DNA: TGTGCCAGCGGTCATAACACCGGGGAGCTGTTTTTT.

This clonotype was recorded a few times. The genes are TRBV11-2 and TRBJ2-5; 13 bases fit TRBD2. After removal of 5 bases from V and 5 bases from J, the junction contained 14 bases not matched to a gene. The CDR3 loop spans 18 amino acids. The V gene's germline CDR1 is SGHAT and CDR2 FQNNGV. This chain's CDR3 is CASSTPLGLAGMWETQYF. The CDR3 DNA sequence: TGTGCCAGCAGCACCCCATTGGGACTAGCGGGAATGTGGGAGACCCAGTACTTC.

The chain couples TRBV19 to TRBJ1-1; D might be TRBD1 (5 bases). Trimming cost V 1 base and J 0 bases, with 9 bases left between them. The CDR3 consists of 15 residues. Germline loops: CDR1 LNHDA, CDR2 SQIVND (reference sequence). In DNA form, the CDR3 reads TGTGCCAGTAGTATAGGTCAGGGATTGAACACTGAAGCTTTCTTT. The encoded protein is CASSIGQGLNTEAFF.

The chain is built from TRBV7-3 and TRBJ2-7, with 10 nucleotides matching TRBD2. J was trimmed by 3 bases and V by 5 bases; bases with no gene match: 1. This CDR3 comprises 13 residues. Per the germline V gene, CDR1 is SGHTA and CDR2 is FQGTGA. CDR3 region: CASSRTSGYEQYF. The CDR3 DNA reads as TGTGCCAGCAGCCGGACTAGCGGCTACGAGCAGTACTTC.

The chain joins TRBV27 to TRBJ2-5; a possible D gene is TRBD1 (6 bases). The CDR3 is made up of 12 amino acids. Trimming removed 4 bases from V and 4 bases from J, with 7 bases in between. Germline values: CDR1 MNHEY, CDR2 SMNVEV (reference sequence). CDR3 amino acids: CASSSQGETQYF. The CDR3 DNA reads as TGTGCCAGCAGTTCACAGGGAGAGACCCAGTACTTC.

This clonotype was seen only a few times. The CDR3 here is CASSPGTDHQPQHF. CDR3 nucleotides: TGTGCCAGCAGCCCCGGGACAGACCATCAGCCCCAGCATTTT. This chain joins TRBV7-6 and TRBJ1-5; TRBD1 matches 7 bases. V lost 5 bases and J lost 5; bases outside the gene matches: 6. This CDR3 contains 14 residues. CDR1 and CDR2 (germline): SGHVS, FNYEAQ. Looking up the rest from reference TRBV7-6 and TRBJ1-5 gives the full variable domain: GAGVSQSPRYKVTKRGQDVALRCDPISGHVSLYWYRQALGQGPEFLTYFNYEAQQDKSGLPNDRFSAERPEGSISTLTIQRTEQRDSAMYRCASSPGTDHQPQHFGDGTRLSIL.

This chain joins TRBV7-6 and TRBJ2-7; 11 nucleotides line up with TRBD2. Looked up from germline, CDR1 is SGHVS and CDR2 is FNYEAQ. V shed 5 bases and J 2 bases; nucleotides not matched to a gene: 5. The CDR3 runs to 15 residues. Here the CDR3 DNA reads TGTGCCAGCAGCCCACTAGCGGGAGCCGCCTACGAGCAGTACTTC. Translated, it gives CASSPLAGAAYEQYF.

The chain joins TRBV24-1 to TRBJ1-2; D is ambiguous. CDR3 length: 14 residues. Germline V gene lookup returns CDR1 KGHDR and CDR2 SFDVKD. The V end was cut by 1 base, the J end by 4 bases, with 9 bases between. CDR3 sequence (DNA): TGTGCCACCAGTGATTTAACCTTGTCCTATGGCTACACCTTC. It is translated as CATSDLTLSYGYTF.

J is TRBJ2-3 and V is TRBV19, with 7 bases fitting TRBD2. The germline V gene encodes CDR1 LNHDA and CDR2 SQIVND (reference sequence). The CDR3 contains 16 residues. V lost 6 bases, J lost 1 base, and 10 bases stayed unmatched. Written as DNA, the CDR3 is TGTGCCAGTAGCTCTGAGCGGGATTCCGGCACAGATACGCAGTATTTT. Translation: CASSSERDSGTDTQYF.

This clonotype was seen more than once but under ten times. The chain has TRBV7-9 and TRBJ1-1; TRBD1 aligns across 8 bases. With 1 base clipped from V and 1 base from J, the junction kept 2 bases outside the gene matches. CDR1 is SEHNR, CDR2 FQNEAQ, per germline (reference sequence). There are 15 residues in the CDR3. The CDR3: CASSLDGTGNTEAFF. The CDR3 nucleotides are TGTGCCAGCAGCTTAGATGGGACAGGGAACACTGAAGCTTTCTTT.

The chain links TRBV19 to TRBJ1-5; D possibly corresponds to TRBD1 (6 bases). The V and J ends lost 6 bases and 3 bases respectively, with 18 bases between them. CDR3 length: 16 amino acids. Germline V CDR1 and CDR2: LNHDA, SQIVND (reference sequence). The DNA for the CDR3 is TGTGCCAGTAGCCTTACAGGGTGGGGTCTCAATCAGCCCCAGCATTTT. Its protein product is CASSLTGWGLNQPQHF.

V and J are TRBV5-6 and TRBJ2-1; the D gene is possibly TRBD2 (6 bases). The germline V and J ends were trimmed by 4 bases and 3 bases, with 8 bases remaining between them. The CDR3 totals 13 residues. CDR1 and CDR2 from the germline V gene are SGHDT and YYEEEE. The CDR3 region has the DNA TGTGCCAGCAGCACGGACTACTACAATGAGCAGTTCTTC. Translating gives CASSTDYYNEQFF.

This chain joins TRBV20-1 and TRBJ1-5, with D unresolved. V dropped 6 bases and J dropped 4 bases, with 16 bases sitting between them. The CDR3 length is 14 residues. CDR1 DFQATT and CDR2 SNEGSKA come from the germline V gene (reference sequence). The CDR3 DNA is TGCAGTGCCCCGGCGCCCGGTTTTAATCAGCCCCAGCATTTT. Residues: CSAPAPGFNQPQHF.